This T cell receptor (beta chain) was sequenced during a study of cytomegalovirus exposure and HLA in healthy donors. Findings of the study overall: Presence/absence analyses assumed roughly uniform sequencing depth across donors, which may not hold. Accounts indicate the classifier identified cytomegalovirus status with strong specificity and sensitivity.

Concerning this clone itself: Its antigen is undetermined.

The PCR used 60 Vbeta and 13 Jbeta primers. TCRdb keeps only in-frame clones here, not all; method: immunoSEQ multiplex PCR. The sample holds roughly 130,000 clones, around 66% seen once. Germline V gene data show CDR1 as MRHNA and CDR2 as SNTAGT. V was pared by 0 bases and J by 0 bases, with 8 bases between. The CDR3 has 15 amino acids. The TCR comes from a woman aged 55-69 years in good health and CMV-seronegative. The sample taken for sequencing was PBMCs. V is TRBV6-4 and J is TRBJ1-2; the D is unclear. CDR3 loop: CASSDSSAPNYGYTF. The CDR3 DNA sequence: TGTGCCAGCAGTGACTCTAGCGCTCCTAACTATGGCTACACCTTC.